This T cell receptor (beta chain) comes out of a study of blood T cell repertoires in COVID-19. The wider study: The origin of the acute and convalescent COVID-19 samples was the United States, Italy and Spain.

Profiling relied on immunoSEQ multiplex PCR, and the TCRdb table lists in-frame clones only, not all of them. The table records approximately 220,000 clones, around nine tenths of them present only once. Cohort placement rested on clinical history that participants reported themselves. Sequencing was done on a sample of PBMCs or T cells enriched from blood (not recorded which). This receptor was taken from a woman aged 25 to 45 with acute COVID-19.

The CDR3 reads CASTATGSAIYF. The CDR3, as DNA: TGTGCCAGCACCGCGACAGGGAGTGCCATATATTTT. The chain is built from TRBV12-3 or TRBV12-4 and TRBJ1-3, with 7 bases identical to TRBD1. The CDR3 has 12 residues. V shed 7 bases and J 11 bases; nucleotides not matched to a gene: 8.